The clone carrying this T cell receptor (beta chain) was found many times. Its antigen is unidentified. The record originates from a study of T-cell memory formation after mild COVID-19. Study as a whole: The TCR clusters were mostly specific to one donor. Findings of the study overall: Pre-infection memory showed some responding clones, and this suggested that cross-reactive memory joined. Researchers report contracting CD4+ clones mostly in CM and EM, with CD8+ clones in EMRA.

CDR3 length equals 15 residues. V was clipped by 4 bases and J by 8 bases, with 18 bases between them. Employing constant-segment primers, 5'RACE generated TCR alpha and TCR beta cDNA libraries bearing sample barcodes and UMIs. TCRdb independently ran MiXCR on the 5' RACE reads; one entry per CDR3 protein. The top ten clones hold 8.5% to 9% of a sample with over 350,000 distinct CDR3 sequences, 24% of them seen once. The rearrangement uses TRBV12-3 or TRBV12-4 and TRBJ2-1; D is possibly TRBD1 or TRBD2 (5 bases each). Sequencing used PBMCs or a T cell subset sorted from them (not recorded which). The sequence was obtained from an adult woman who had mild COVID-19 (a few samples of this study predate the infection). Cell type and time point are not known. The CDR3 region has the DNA TGTGCCAGCAGTTCCGGGGACGGTATATGGGATGAGCAGTTCTTC. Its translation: CASSSGDGIWDEQFF.